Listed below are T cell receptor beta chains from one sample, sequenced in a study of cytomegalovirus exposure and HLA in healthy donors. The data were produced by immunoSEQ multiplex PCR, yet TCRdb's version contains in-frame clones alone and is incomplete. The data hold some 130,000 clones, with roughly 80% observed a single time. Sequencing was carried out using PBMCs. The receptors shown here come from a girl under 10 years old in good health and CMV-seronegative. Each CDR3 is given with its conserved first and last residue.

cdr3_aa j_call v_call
CASSPQTGAETQYF TRBJ2-5 TRBV18
CASSLYPGNQPQHF TRBJ1-5 TRBV7-8
CSVEVGTSGGEQFF TRBJ2-1 TRBV29-1
CASSGRLYGYTF TRBJ1-2 TRBV19
CASRAGTGGTEKLFF TRBJ1-4 TRBV6-6
CASSGTGANYGYTF TRBJ1-2 TRBV6-1
CAWSRDRGRYEQYF TRBJ2-7 TRBV30
CASSVQGTNYGYTF TRBJ1-2 TRBV9
CASSQEWGLRQPQHF TRBJ1-5 TRBV4-1
CAWSVRGDSIYF TRBJ1-3 TRBV30
CAITSSGGAYNEQFF TRBJ2-1 TRBV10-3
CATQRFRSYEQYF TRBJ2-7 TRBV7-2
CSVEVAGSSYNEQFF TRBJ2-1 TRBV29-1
CASSLYGTRYNEQFF TRBJ2-1 TRBV5-1
CAWSLRDKTNYGYTF TRBJ1-2 TRBV30
CASSERVGDYGYTF TRBJ1-2 TRBV6-1
CASSEAGPGTGELFF TRBJ2-2 TRBV25-1
CAISESSIGRGTTEAFF TRBJ1-1 TRBV10-3
CASSQRGGTGELFF TRBJ2-2 TRBV7-3
CASSLHGQTHQPQHF TRBJ1-5 TRBV28
CASLEQGEAFF TRBJ1-1 TRBV5-4
CASTSRGGGFHEQYF TRBJ2-7 TRBV6-1